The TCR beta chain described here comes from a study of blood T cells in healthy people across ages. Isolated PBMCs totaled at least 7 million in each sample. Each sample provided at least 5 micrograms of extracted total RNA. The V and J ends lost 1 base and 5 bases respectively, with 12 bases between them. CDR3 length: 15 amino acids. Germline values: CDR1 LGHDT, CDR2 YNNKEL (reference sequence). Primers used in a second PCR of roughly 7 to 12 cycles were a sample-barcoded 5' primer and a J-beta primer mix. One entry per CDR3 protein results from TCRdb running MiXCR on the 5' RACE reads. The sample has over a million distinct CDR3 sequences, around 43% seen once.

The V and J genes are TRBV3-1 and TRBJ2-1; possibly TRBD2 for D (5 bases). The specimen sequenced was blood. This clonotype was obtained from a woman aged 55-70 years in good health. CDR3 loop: CASSQVSGYNNEQFF. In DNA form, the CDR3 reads TGTGCCAGCAGCCAAGTCAGCGGATACAACAATGAGCAGTTCTTC.